These T cell receptor beta chains were read from a single sample in a study of T cell responses to AZD1222 COVID-19 vaccine. Sequenced by immunoSEQ multiplex PCR; TCRdb stores in-frame clones only, minus some. The sample carries 110,000 to 150,000 clones, more than 85% recorded once. The material sequenced was peripheral blood, taken on day 0 of AZD1222 vaccination. Receptor source: an adult in good health. Both conserved end residues are part of each CDR3. D genes are given only for firm matches. Clone size is not always given. Where it is, it says once, few, many or a class for expanded clones.

>TRBJ2-1|NA|TRBV7-9|13|NA
CASRKLGNNEQFF
TGTGCCAGCCGGAAGTTAGGGAACAATGAGCAGTTCTTC
>TRBJ1-2|TRBD1|TRBV24-1|14|NA
CATSAGGANYGYTF
TGTGCCACCAGTGCAGGGGGAGCTAACTATGGCTACACCTTC
>TRBJ1-2|NA|TRBV15|13|NA
CATSSRTGYGYTF
TGTGCCACCAGCAGCCGGACGGGCTATGGCTACACCTTC
>TRBJ2-5|NA|TRBV5-5|17|NA
CASSTISGRARGETQYF
TGTGCCAGCAGCACTATTAGCGGACGGGCCAGGGGTGAGACCCAGTACTTC
>TRBJ1-5|TRBD1|TRBV7-9|16|NA
CASSDRGHRSNQPQHF
TGTGCCAGCAGCGACAGGGGGCACCGAAGCAATCAGCCCCAGCATTTT
>TRBJ2-5|NA|TRBV5-5|14|NA
CASSLGHRQETQYF
TGTGCCAGCAGCTTAGGTCACCGACAAGAGACCCAGTACTTC
>TRBJ2-2|NA|TRBV9|15|NA
CASSVSGGGDGELFF
TGTGCCAGCAGCGTGTCAGGGGGAGGAGACGGGGAGCTGTTTTTT
>TRBJ2-7|NA|TRBV27|11|NA
CASRSSYEQYF
TGTGCCAGCCGGAGCTCCTACGAGCAGTACTTC
>TRBJ2-5|NA|TRBV9|14|NA
CASSVRQTGETQYF
TGTGCCAGCAGCGTTCGACAGACCGGAGAGACCCAGTACTTC
>TRBJ1-1|NA|TRBV14|13|NA
CASRRQADTEAFF
TGTGCCAGCAGGCGACAGGCGGATACTGAAGCTTTCTTT
>TRBJ2-4|TRBD1|TRBV12-3/TRBV12-4|11|NA
CASSLRTGQYF
TGTGCCAGCAGTTTAAGGACAGGACAGTACTTC
>TRBJ2-7|TRBD1|TRBV18|13|NA
CASSQDRAYEQYF
TGTGCCAGCTCACAAGACAGGGCCTACGAGCAGTACTTC
>TRBJ2-3|NA|TRBV28|17|NA
CASNTIPGGGRTDTQYF
TGTGCCAGCAATACAATCCCAGGGGGGGGCCGAACAGATACGCAGTATTTT
>TRBJ2-7|NA|TRBV30|12|NA
CAWQTSFHEQYF
TGTGCCTGGCAAACTAGTTTCCACGAGCAGTACTTC
>TRBJ2-1|NA|TRBV6-5|14|once
CASSYGLVFNEQFF
TGTGCCAGCAGTTACGGGCTAGTTTTCAATGAGCAGTTCTTC
>TRBJ1-4|NA|TRBV29-1|13|NA
CSVEDRLDEKLFF
TGCAGCGTTGAAGACAGACTAGATGAAAAACTGTTTTTT
>TRBJ1-2|NA|TRBV6-5|14|NA
CASSVELSGYGYTF
TGTGCCAGCAGCGTAGAACTGTCAGGGTATGGCTACACCTTC
>TRBJ1-6|NA|TRBV7-2|14|once
CASREGGSRSPLHF
TGTGCCAGCAGGGAAGGGGGTTCGAGGTCACCCCTCCACTTT
>TRBJ1-3|NA|TRBV28|14|NA
CASTLPGTGNTIYF
TGTGCCAGCACTCTCCCGGGTACAGGAAACACCATATATTTT
>TRBJ2-1|TRBD2|TRBV7-2|16|once
CASSLGLLAAVNEQFF
TGTGCCAGCAGCTTAGGCCTACTAGCGGCAGTCAATGAGCAGTTCTTC
>TRBJ2-7|NA|TRBV9|14|NA
CASSVHSYPYEQYF
TGTGCCAGCAGCGTCCACTCATACCCCTACGAGCAGTACTTC
>TRBJ2-7|NA|TRBV11-2|12|once
CASSWNRDEQYF
TGTGCCAGCAGCTGGAACCGGGACGAGCAGTACTTC
>TRBJ2-5|TRBD2|TRBV20-1|14|NA
CSASRPSGTGTQYF
TGCAGTGCTAGTAGGCCCAGCGGGACGGGGACCCAGTACTTC
>TRBJ2-1|TRBD1|TRBV24-1|17|NA
CATSDGGQGDVQNEQFF
TGTGCCACCAGTGATGGGGGACAGGGGGACGTTCAAAATGAGCAGTTCTTC
>TRBJ2-5|TRBD2|TRBV10-1|16|once
CASSESPGGNQETQYF
TGCGCCAGCAGTGAGTCGCCGGGGGGGAATCAAGAGACCCAGTACTTC
>TRBJ2-7|TRBD1|TRBV5-4|15|NA
CASSVPGQDLIEQYF
TGTGCCAGCAGCGTTCCGGGACAGGATCTTATCGAGCAGTACTTC
>TRBJ2-1|NA|TRBV6-1|13|NA
CASSETIRAEQFF
TGTGCCAGCAGTGAAACCATCCGGGCCGAGCAGTTCTTC
>TRBJ1-2|NA|TRBV19|14|NA
CASKRVDANYGYTF
TGTGCCAGTAAGAGGGTTGACGCTAACTATGGCTACACCTTC
>TRBJ1-5|NA|TRBV19|15|NA
CASIAPGVGHQPQHF
TGTGCCAGTATCGCTCCCGGGGTCGGGCATCAGCCCCAGCATTTT
>TRBJ2-7|NA|TRBV5-6|14|NA
CASSSLGTYYEQYF
TGTGCCAGCAGCTCCCTCGGGACATACTACGAGCAGTACTTC
>TRBJ1-5|NA|TRBV30|13|few
CAWKGGFDQPQHF
TGTGCCTGGAAAGGGGGATTCGATCAGCCCCAGCATTTT
>TRBJ1-3|TRBD1|TRBV7-9|17|NA
CASSPSGQVLTGNTIYF
TGTGCCAGCAGCCCCTCCGGACAGGTCTTAACTGGAAACACCATATATTTT
>TRBJ2-1|TRBD2|TRBV15|16|NA
CATSLGRGSGSLEQFF
TGTGCCACCAGCCTAGGGAGGGGTAGCGGGAGTCTTGAGCAGTTCTTC
>TRBJ2-1|TRBD1|TRBV15|16|NA
CATSRGDRGRRNEQFF
TGTGCCACCAGCAGAGGGGACAGGGGGCGGAGGAATGAGCAGTTCTTC
>TRBJ2-1|NA|TRBV4-3|11|NA
CASSQLGEQFF
TGCGCCAGCAGCCAATTGGGTGAGCAGTTCTTC
>TRBJ1-6|NA|TRBV11-3|13|once
CATTPGLNSPLHF
TGTGCCACCACACCCGGACTTAATTCACCCCTCCACTTT
>TRBJ2-5|TRBD2|TRBV6-1|19|NA
CASSAGTSGRAGDRETQYF
TGTGCCAGCAGTGCCGGGACTAGCGGGAGGGCCGGGGATAGGGAGACCCAGTACTTC
>TRBJ2-7|TRBD1|TRBV30|12|NA
CAWRGGAYEQYF
TGTGCCTGGAGAGGGGGCGCCTACGAGCAGTACTTC
>TRBJ2-5|TRBD1|TRBV18|13|once
CASSPKTGETQYF
TGTGCCAGCTCACCTAAGACAGGGGAGACCCAGTACTTC
>TRBJ2-6|NA|TRBV5-4|17|NA
CASSGAPLLSGANVLTF
TGTGCCAGCAGCGGGGCCCCGCTACTCTCTGGGGCCAACGTCCTGACTTTC
>TRBJ2-1|NA|TRBV7-2|15|NA
CASRDPGLFRGPKFF
TGTGCCAGCAGGGATCCCGGCCTTTTTCGGGGGCCAAAGTTCTTC
>TRBJ1-2|NA|TRBV27|15|few
CASSLLGKGSYGYTF
TGTGCCAGCAGTTTATTAGGGAAGGGCTCCTATGGCTACACCTTC
>TRBJ1-2|TRBD1|TRBV30|15|NA
CAWSAGTGATYGYTF
TGTGCCTGGAGTGCCGGGACAGGGGCTACCTATGGCTACACCTTC
>TRBJ2-5|TRBD2|TRBV7-7|15|few
CASSFRLAEGSTQYF
TGTGCCAGCAGCTTTCGTCTAGCGGAGGGGTCGACCCAGTACTTC
>TRBJ2-7|TRBD2|TRBV5-1|14|NA
CASRGLAENYEQYF
TGCGCCAGTCGGGGACTAGCGGAAAACTACGAGCAGTACTTC
>TRBJ2-7|TRBD2|TRBV5-6|16|NA
CASSLVGRPSSYEQYF
TGTGCCAGCAGCTTGGTCGGGAGGCCTTCCTCCTACGAGCAGTACTTC
>TRBJ2-5|TRBD2|TRBV10-3|15|NA
CAISESPAGGETQYF
TGTGCCATCAGTGAGTCGCCAGCGGGAGGAGAGACCCAGTACTTC
>TRBJ1-4|TRBD1|TRBV6-5|14|NA
CASKTRQGGEKLFF
TGTGCCAGCAAGACCCGACAGGGTGGTGAAAAACTGTTTTTT
>TRBJ1-6|NA|TRBV6-1|16|NA
CASSDNRSSYNSPLHF
TGTGCCAGCAGTGATAACAGGAGCTCCTATAATTCACCCCTCCACTTT
>TRBJ2-7|NA|TRBV6-1|13|NA
CASSEAYSFEQYF
TGTGCCAGCAGTGAAGCCTACAGTTTCGAGCAGTACTTC
>TRBJ2-1|NA|TRBV5-8|15|NA
CASSLAPSRSGEQFF
TGTGCCAGCAGCTTGGCGCCGTCCCGGAGCGGCGAGCAGTTCTTC
>TRBJ2-6|NA|TRBV7-9|13|NA
CASSQAGANVLTF
TGTGCCAGCAGCCAGGCCGGGGCCAACGTCCTGACTTTC
>TRBJ2-7|NA|TRBV6-2/TRBV6-3|12|NA
CASSSAIYEQYF
TGTGCCAGCAGCTCCGCAATTTACGAGCAGTACTTC
>TRBJ1-6|NA|TRBV5-4|14|NA
CASSLDGRNSPLHF
TGTGCCAGCAGCTTGGACGGCAGGAATTCACCCCTCCACTTT
>TRBJ2-7|TRBD1|TRBV3-1/TRBV3-2|14|NA
CASSPRQGYYEQYF
TGTGCCAGCAGCCCCCGACAGGGTTACTACGAGCAGTACTTC
>TRBJ2-4|TRBD1|TRBV7-2|19|NA
CASSLDGWTGGASRNIQYF
TGTGCCAGCAGCTTAGACGGTTGGACAGGGGGCGCCTCCAGAAACATTCAGTACTTC
>TRBJ2-7|TRBD1|TRBV4-1|15|NA
CASSQEATGPYEQYF
TGCGCCAGCAGCCAAGAGGCGACAGGGCCCTACGAGCAGTACTTC
>TRBJ2-2|NA|TRBV5-6|16|NA
CASSLFPGVDTGELFF
TGTGCCAGCAGCTTGTTTCCGGGAGTGGACACCGGGGAGCTGTTTTTT
>TRBJ2-7|TRBD2|TRBV5-4|15|NA
CASSLRVAGAHEQYF
TGTGCCAGCAGCTTGAGGGTAGCGGGAGCCCACGAGCAGTACTTC